This section outlines one T cell receptor beta chain sequence together with its context. The antigen is not known. The junction departs from germline at one end; a sequencing error may be responsible. The sample is drawn from a study of tumor-infiltrating lymphocytes in primary liver carcinoma. Study findings and constraints: Just around 8-25% of top clones spanned all five tumor regions. A significantly higher top-250-clone fraction was recorded for tumors than for blood (p = 0.039).

Investigators took RNA and DNA out together from about 19-30 mg of unsorted bulk tissue. There were over 85% viable tumor cells in every single sample of tumor. The length of the CDR3 is 14 residues. CDR1 and CDR2 from the germline V gene are MNHNS and SASEGT. A primer matching the constant region was used to make TCR beta cDNA from 500 to 650 ng of total RNA. ARM-PCR, slightly modified, supplied the TCR beta libraries through three nested multiplex PCR rounds. The first two PCR rounds used TRBV1-TRBV30 forward primers with a C-beta reverse primer, about 10 cycles each. TCRdb redid the calling of the multiplex PCR reads with MiXCR, one entry per CDR3 protein. The table shows around 81,000 distinct CDR3 sequences, with over 70% occurring only once.

The rearrangement uses TRBV6-1 and TRBJ2-7; possible D gene TRBD2, 7 bases. The TCR sequence derives from a woman aged 55-70 years with primary liver carcinoma and hepatitis B virus infection. Sequenced material: liver tumor tissue from sampling region 4. Specified subset: tumor region T4, right-lateral pole. As DNA, the CDR3 is TGTGCCAGCAGTGTGGAGGGGGGGCTCTACGATCAGTACTTC. As protein: CASSVEGGLYDQYF.